This entry lists 3 T cell receptor beta chains sequenced from one sample in a study of Graves' ophthalmopathy and Graves' hyperthyroidism. RNA transcripts yielded amplified TCR beta CDR3 regions. The workflow started with a first-round RT-PCR run with HTBI primers and then moved on to a second-round multiplex PCR. TCRdb reprocessed the multiplex PCR reads with MiXCR, giving one entry per CDR3 protein. The table includes approximately 1.2 million distinct CDR3 sequences, less than 45% detected once. The specimen sequenced was peripheral blood or thyroid tissue (not recorded which). These receptors were collected from an adult man with Graves' hyperthyroidism.

This clonotype was counted many times. The chain combines TRBV29-1 with TRBJ2-7; no definite D call. V was pared by 6 bases and J by 1 base, with 7 bases between. The germline V gene encodes CDR1 SQVTM and CDR2 ANQGSEA. The CDR3 consists of 11 residues. The CDR3 nucleotides are TGCAGCGTCCTCACGTCCTACGAGCAGTACTTC. Amino acid sequence: CSVLTSYEQYF.

A few counts support this clonotype. The V gene is TRBV2, the J gene TRBJ2-1; 9 bases fit TRBD1. The germline gives CDR1 SNHLY, CDR2 FYNNEI. CDR3 length equals 14 residues. V was clipped by 4 bases and J by 6 bases; unmatched bases: 4. In DNA, the CDR3 is TGTGCCAGCAGTGCGGGACAGGGACTCAATGAGCAGTTCTTC. It yields the protein CASSAGQGLNEQFF. The variable domain in full, with the rest retrieved from reference TRBV2 and TRBJ2-1, is EPEVTQTPSHQVTQMGQEVILRCVPISNHLYFYWYRQILGQKVEFLVSFYNNEISEKSEIFDDQFSVERPDGSNFTLKIRSTKLEDSAMYFCASSAGQGLNEQFFGPGTRLTVL.

V is TRBV5-1 and J is TRBJ1-2, with D tentatively TRBD1 (5 bases). V was shortened by 1 base and J by 4 bases, with 14 bases between the two germline ends. Germline CDR1 SGHRS, CDR2 YFSETQ. The CDR3 is 15 amino acids. The CDR3 reads CASSLSIATGYGYTF. The CDR3 DNA reads TGCGCCAGCAGCTTGTCTATTGCCACAGGCTATGGCTACACCTTC.